This TCR beta chain was retrieved from a study of shared clonotypes between healthy human individuals (dated by TCRdb to about 2020). Study-level background: Three men and a couple of women, aged 18 to 49 years, made up the cohort. For each donor, CD4 naive and CD4 memory were each given three plates, CD8 naive was given two plates, and CD8 memory was given one plate. Leukapheresis yielded between about 0.9 and 10 billion PBMCs per donor. To estimate repertoire size and how much clonotype sharing occurs between individuals, the study deeply sequenced the blood TCR repertoires of about five healthy adults. Different laboratories and diverse techniques were used to prepare libraries and sequence TCR repertoires, to increase sequencing depth and limit assay-specific biases. The investigation overall reported the following: Naive subsets generally had larger estimated clonotype richness than memory subsets did. Compared with non-shared clonotypes, the clonotypes found in all four sorted-subset donors had higher generation probabilities. Pairwise subsampling indicated that sequencing depth was expected to affect the degree of clonotype sharing among donors. Sampling was restricted to blood, and TCR repertoires in tissues likely differ from the TCR repertoires found in blood. Because the study included only a small number of donors, the genetic and exposure-history diversity represented was limited. Incomplete sequencing was indicated by rarefaction of sorted-subset datasets, despite the large sequencing depth. Sharing across a handful of donors was observed for about 5% of naive CD4, over 3% of naive CD8, 2% to 2.5% of memory CD4, and less than 0.45% of memory CD8 clonotypes.

CD8 naive samples were obtained by positive selection for CCR7 among CD45RO-negative cells, yielding a CD45RA+CCR7+ population from which TemRA cells were excluded. The donors were healthy, HIV-negative adults with no recently reported acute infections or vaccinations. Every donor was a Caucasian adult residing in Nashville, Tennessee, USA. Blood was collected by leukapheresis, and PBMCs were isolated by Ficoll-Histopaque density gradient centrifugation and then cryopreserved in liquid nitrogen vapor phase. Analytical flow cytometry was used to check the purity and quantity of each magnetically sorted T cell population. From each sorted fraction, genomic DNA was isolated and quantified by UV absorbance on a Nanodrop 2000c. Using the deep immunoSEQ assay, TCR CDR3 regions were amplified from genomic DNA by multiplex PCR. Extracted genomic DNA from each cell subset was distributed evenly across all wells of several immunoSEQ 96-well plates, and each plate was treated as a replicate. For sorted subsets, roughly 190 ng of genomic DNA, equivalent to 25,000 to 35,000 T cell genomes, went into each replicate PCR. Purified libraries were quantified with a Qubit 3.0 fluorometer, sized on a Bioanalyzer 2100, and re-quantified with the KAPA Library Quantification kit. Each immunoSEQ 96-well plate was sequenced on its own single-read 150-cycle Illumina NextSeq 550 flow cell. Per the original workflow: Because only junctional sequences without quality scores were contained in the immunoSEQ output, filtering matching that applied to full-length reads could not be performed. Sequences were annotated with PyIR, a Python wrapper for IgBLAST v1.9, using IMGT germline references to assign V/J genes and CDR3. Reads with weak V/J assignments (E-value above 1e-6), missing CDR3, stop codons, out-of-frame junctions, or ambiguous translated residues were removed. V3J clonotypes were defined as sequences sharing the same inferred V gene, J gene, and CDR3 amino acid sequence. Percentage overlap between repertoires was computed as shared unique clonotypes divided by the size of the smaller repertoire. Three approaches were used to assess repertoire richness: RTK rarefaction, the Chao1 estimator, and Recon v2.1 estimates of unobserved clonotypes. OLGA was used to compute generation probabilities for all TCRbeta clonotypes that the gDNA method yielded from a handful of donors. In TCRdb, the immuneACCESS table is reduced to in-frame sequences with V and J assigned. These tables do not hold every clone; where another copy was compared, an unresolved V gene accounts for under half, and the others remain unexplained. V and J calls and clone size come straight from that table; D and trimming were deduced from the DNA. In this sample the table shows around 2,100,000 clones, about 95% of which occur a single time. The top ten clonotypes cover less than 1.5% of the sample.

About this clone itself: Its antigen is not yet known. Base qualities are not recorded, but no much larger clone differs from it by a single base.

Inclusive of the bounding cysteine and phenylalanine, the CDR3 is 14 residues long. Just CDR3 DNA is preserved here, 42 bases in frame from base 1. Per the germline V gene, SGHAT is the CDR1 and FQNNGV is the CDR2. Clipping removes 5 bases from V and 3 bases from J, with 6 as the unmatched junction base count. Recombination linked TRBV11-2 to TRBJ2-5; the junction holds 7 bases that match TRBD2. The clonotype comes from a man aged 18 to 29 in good health. Material for sequencing was naive CD8+ T cells sorted from blood. Per the publication, the cell subset or site label means: CD45RA+CCR7+. This receptor has the CDR3 CASSLVSGEETQYF. The DNA reads as follows: TGTGCCAGCAGCCTTGTGAGCGGGGAAGAGACCCAGTACTTC.